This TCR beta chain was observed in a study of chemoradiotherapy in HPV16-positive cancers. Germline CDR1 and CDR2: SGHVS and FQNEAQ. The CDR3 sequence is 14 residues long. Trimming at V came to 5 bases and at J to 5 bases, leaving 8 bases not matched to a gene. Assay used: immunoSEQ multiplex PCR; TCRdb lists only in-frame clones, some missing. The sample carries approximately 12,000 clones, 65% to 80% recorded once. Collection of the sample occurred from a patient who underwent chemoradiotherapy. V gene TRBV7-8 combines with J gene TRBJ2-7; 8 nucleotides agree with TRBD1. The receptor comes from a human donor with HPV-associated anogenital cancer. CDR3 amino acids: CASSLWTGRNEQYF. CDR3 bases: TGTGCCAGCAGCCTATGGACAGGGCGAAACGAGCAGTACTTC.